This is a list of T cell receptor beta chains from one sample in a study of shared clonotypes between healthy human individuals. Profiling relied on immunoSEQ multiplex PCR, and the TCRdb table lists in-frame clones only, not all of them. The sample includes millions of clones, about 93% of them seen just once. The specimen was naive CD8+ T cells from PBMCs. These receptors originate from a man aged 18-30 years in good health. Some clones in this sample may be carry-over from other donors' samples. Both conserved end residues are part of each CDR3. A D gene is named only where the DNA matches it firmly. Size is stated for part of the rows, as once, few or many counts, or as a class when the clone is expanded.

V gene: TRBV7-3; D gene: TRBD1; clone size: .; CDR3 length: 19; J gene: TRBJ1-1; CDR3 DNA: TGTGCCAGCAGCTTAAAAGGGGTGAGGAGGGGGCTTGTGAACACTGAAGCTTTCTTT; CDR3 protein: CASSLKGVRRGLVNTEAFF
V gene: TRBV28; D gene: TRBD2; clone size: .; CDR3 length: 16; J gene: TRBJ2-2; CDR3 DNA: TGTGCCAGCAGTTTAGGCGCGGGAGGTACCACCGGGGAGCTGTTTTTT; CDR3 protein: CASSLGAGGTTGELFF
V gene: TRBV9; D gene: .; clone size: .; CDR3 length: 17; J gene: TRBJ2-1; CDR3 DNA: TGTGCCAGCAGCGTTTCCAGTGGGAGAACCACCTACAATGAGCAGTTCTTC; CDR3 protein: CASSVSSGRTTYNEQFF
V gene: TRBV6-6; D gene: .; clone size: .; CDR3 length: 13; J gene: TRBJ1-1; CDR3 DNA: TGTGCCAGCAGTTATAGCACTAACACTGAAGCTTTCTTT; CDR3 protein: CASSYSTNTEAFF
V gene: TRBV19; D gene: .; clone size: few; CDR3 length: 11; J gene: TRBJ2-7; CDR3 DNA: TGTGCCAGCCACCGGGGCGACGAGCAGTACTTC; CDR3 protein: CASHRGDEQYF
V gene: TRBV27; D gene: TRBD2; clone size: .; CDR3 length: 15; J gene: TRBJ2-1; CDR3 DNA: TGTGCCAGCAGACCCCTAGCGGGGCTGCCCGGGGAGCAGTTCTTC; CDR3 protein: CASRPLAGLPGEQFF
V gene: TRBV10-3; D gene: .; clone size: .; CDR3 length: 16; J gene: TRBJ1-4; CDR3 DNA: TGTGCCATCAGTGATTTCGACATGAGGGTAAGGGAAAAACTGTTTTTT; CDR3 protein: CAISDFDMRVREKLFF
V gene: TRBV4-2; D gene: .; clone size: .; CDR3 length: 14; J gene: TRBJ1-4; CDR3 DNA: TGTGCCAGCAGCCCCTCCATAATAGGGGAAAAACTGTTTTTT; CDR3 protein: CASSPSIIGEKLFF
V gene: TRBV7-8; D gene: .; clone size: .; CDR3 length: 17; J gene: TRBJ2-7; CDR3 DNA: TGTGCCAGCAGCTTGGCAGGGTCCGGCGAGAGGACCTACGAGCAGTACTTC; CDR3 protein: CASSLAGSGERTYEQYF
V gene: TRBV7-9; D gene: TRBD1; clone size: .; CDR3 length: 17; J gene: TRBJ1-1; CDR3 DNA: TGTGCCAGCAGCTTAGATCTTGACAGGGTAAACCCCCTTGAAGCTTTCTTT; CDR3 protein: CASSLDLDRVNPLEAFF
V gene: TRBV9; D gene: .; clone size: .; CDR3 length: 15; J gene: TRBJ2-3; CDR3 DNA: TGTGCCAGCAGCGTTGGGGGAGACGGGGCAGATACGCAGTATTTT; CDR3 protein: CASSVGGDGADTQYF
V gene: TRBV9; D gene: TRBD2; clone size: .; CDR3 length: 18; J gene: TRBJ2-1; CDR3 DNA: TGTGCCAGCAGCGTAGGGGCCAGGGCTAGCGGGAGGTCTAATGAGCAGTTCTTC; CDR3 protein: CASSVGARASGRSNEQFF
V gene: TRBV9; D gene: .; clone size: .; CDR3 length: 18; J gene: TRBJ2-2; CDR3 DNA: TGTGCCAGCAGCGTAGTCCCCAGGGACCATGAGAACACCGGGGAGCTGTTTTTT; CDR3 protein: CASSVVPRDHENTGELFF
V gene: TRBV5-1; D gene: .; clone size: .; CDR3 length: 15; J gene: TRBJ2-7; CDR3 DNA: TGCGCCAGCAGCCTTTACGCAGACGGCGGGTACGAGCAGTACTTC; CDR3 protein: CASSLYADGGYEQYF
V gene: TRBV5-4; D gene: .; clone size: .; CDR3 length: 16; J gene: TRBJ2-7; CDR3 DNA: TGTGCCAGCAGCTTGGACCTAGCCGCGAGCTCCTACGAGCAGTACTTC; CDR3 protein: CASSLDLAASSYEQYF
V gene: TRBV28; D gene: TRBD2; clone size: .; CDR3 length: 16; J gene: TRBJ2-3; CDR3 DNA: TGTGCCAGCAGTTTGCCGACTAGCGGGAGATCAGATACGCAGTATTTT; CDR3 protein: CASSLPTSGRSDTQYF
V gene: TRBV30; D gene: TRBD1; clone size: .; CDR3 length: 14; J gene: TRBJ2-7; CDR3 DNA: TGTGCCTTGAACCAGGGGACAGGGGGCTACGAGCAGTACTTC; CDR3 protein: CALNQGTGGYEQYF
V gene: TRBV28; D gene: TRBD1; clone size: .; CDR3 length: 14; J gene: TRBJ2-7; CDR3 DNA: TGTGCCAGCAGAGGACAGGGATCATCCTACGAGCAGTACTTC; CDR3 protein: CASRGQGSSYEQYF
V gene: TRBV6-5; D gene: .; clone size: .; CDR3 length: 15; J gene: TRBJ2-1; CDR3 DNA: TGTGCCAGCAGTTTATGGGGTGAGCGGAGAAATGAGCAGTTCTTC; CDR3 protein: CASSLWGERRNEQFF
V gene: TRBV10-1; D gene: TRBD1; clone size: few; CDR3 length: 14; J gene: TRBJ1-1; CDR3 DNA: TGCGCCAGCAGTCCGGACAGGGGGGGTGAGGAGGCTTTCTTT; CDR3 protein: CASSPDRGGEEAFF
V gene: TRBV29-1; D gene: TRBD2; clone size: .; CDR3 length: 17; J gene: TRBJ2-3; CDR3 DNA: TGCAGCGTACCTCTAGCGGGAGGGCCGTCTAGCACAGATACGCAGTATTTT; CDR3 protein: CSVPLAGGPSSTDTQYF
V gene: TRBV27; D gene: .; clone size: .; CDR3 length: 13; J gene: TRBJ2-7; CDR3 DNA: TGTGCCAGCAGGTGGAAAGGGCGAGACGAGCAGTACTTC; CDR3 protein: CASRWKGRDEQYF
V gene: TRBV13; D gene: .; clone size: .; CDR3 length: 19; J gene: TRBJ2-3; CDR3 DNA: TGTGCCAGCAGCCTCAAGGGCACCCCGGGACCCGAGGACACAGATACGCAGTATTTT; CDR3 protein: CASSLKGTPGPEDTDTQYF
V gene: TRBV4-1; D gene: TRBD2; clone size: .; CDR3 length: 16; J gene: TRBJ2-7; CDR3 DNA: TGCGCCAGCAGCCAAGATAAAGGGGAGGGTGGATACGAGCAGTACTTC; CDR3 protein: CASSQDKGEGGYEQYF
V gene: TRBV28; D gene: TRBD1; clone size: .; CDR3 length: 13; J gene: TRBJ1-1; CDR3 DNA: TGTGCCAGCTCGGAGGACAGGGGAATTGAAGCTTTCTTT; CDR3 protein: CASSEDRGIEAFF
V gene: TRBV5-1; D gene: TRBD1; clone size: .; CDR3 length: 16; J gene: TRBJ1-1; CDR3 DNA: TGCGCCAGCAGCTTAAGGACAGGTCAGGTCGGCACTGAAGCTTTCTTT; CDR3 protein: CASSLRTGQVGTEAFF
V gene: TRBV6-4; D gene: .; clone size: .; CDR3 length: 11; J gene: TRBJ1-2; CDR3 DNA: TGTGCCAGCAGTGACTCTGGTGGCTACACCTTC; CDR3 protein: CASSDSGGYTF
V gene: TRBV5-8; D gene: .; clone size: .; CDR3 length: 12; J gene: TRBJ2-7; CDR3 DNA: TGTGCCAGCAGCCCTGGTCCCCACGAGCAGTACTTC; CDR3 protein: CASSPGPHEQYF
V gene: TRBV7-9; D gene: .; clone size: .; CDR3 length: 12; J gene: TRBJ1-1; CDR3 DNA: TGTGCCAGCAGCTTAAGGTACACTGAAGCTTTCTTT; CDR3 protein: CASSLRYTEAFF
V gene: TRBV10-2; D gene: TRBD2; clone size: .; CDR3 length: 14; J gene: TRBJ2-1; CDR3 DNA: TGCGCCATCGGTACTAGCGGGAGAAAGGGTGAGCAGTTCTTC; CDR3 protein: CAIGTSGRKGEQFF
V gene: TRBV10-3; D gene: .; clone size: .; CDR3 length: 12; J gene: TRBJ2-7; CDR3 DNA: TGTGCCATCAGTGACTGGAGCTACGAGCAGTACTTC; CDR3 protein: CAISDWSYEQYF
V gene: TRBV19; D gene: .; clone size: .; CDR3 length: 15; J gene: TRBJ2-7; CDR3 DNA: TGTGCCAGTAGTATGAGAGCCGGCCGGTGGCACGAGCAGTACTTC; CDR3 protein: CASSMRAGRWHEQYF
V gene: TRBV27; D gene: .; clone size: .; CDR3 length: 14; J gene: TRBJ2-5; CDR3 DNA: TGTGCCAGCAGGTTGGTGGGCTACCAAGAGACCCAGTACTTC; CDR3 protein: CASRLVGYQETQYF
V gene: TRBV29-1; D gene: .; clone size: .; CDR3 length: 18; J gene: TRBJ2-2; CDR3 DNA: TGCAGCGTTGAAGCCCCCGGACTGCGTACCGGAGTGGCCGGGGAGCTGTTTTTT; CDR3 protein: CSVEAPGLRTGVAGELFF
V gene: TRBV27; D gene: .; clone size: .; CDR3 length: 13; J gene: TRBJ1-1; CDR3 DNA: TGTGCCAGCAGTATGGTGGTGTACACTGAAGCTTTCTTT; CDR3 protein: CASSMVVYTEAFF
V gene: TRBV5-1; D gene: .; clone size: .; CDR3 length: 15; J gene: TRBJ2-2; CDR3 DNA: TGCGCCAGCAGCGCGGGACGGTCGAACACCGGGGAGCTGTTTTTT; CDR3 protein: CASSAGRSNTGELFF
V gene: TRBV9; D gene: .; clone size: .; CDR3 length: 15; J gene: TRBJ2-3; CDR3 DNA: TGTGCCAGCAGCGATCCGGTAGGGACCACAGATACGCAGTATTTT; CDR3 protein: CASSDPVGTTDTQYF
V gene: TRBV6-1; D gene: TRBD1; clone size: .; CDR3 length: 12; J gene: TRBJ2-7; CDR3 DNA: TGTGCCAGCGGGACAGGGAACTACGAGCAGTACTTC; CDR3 protein: CASGTGNYEQYF
V gene: TRBV27; D gene: .; clone size: .; CDR3 length: 15; J gene: TRBJ1-2; CDR3 DNA: TGTGCCAGCAGTTTATCCGAAACAGGGCGCTATGGCTACACCTTC; CDR3 protein: CASSLSETGRYGYTF
V gene: TRBV29-1; D gene: .; clone size: .; CDR3 length: 10; J gene: TRBJ1-1; CDR3 DNA: TGCAGCGCCGGAAACACTGAAGCTTTCTTT; CDR3 protein: CSAGNTEAFF
V gene: TRBV4-1; D gene: .; clone size: .; CDR3 length: 14; J gene: TRBJ2-7; CDR3 DNA: TGCGCCAGCAGCCAAGTTGCAGGACTCTACGAGCAGTACTTC; CDR3 protein: CASSQVAGLYEQYF
V gene: TRBV6-1; D gene: TRBD1; clone size: .; CDR3 length: 13; J gene: TRBJ2-7; CDR3 DNA: TGTGCCACCCTAGACAGGGTGAGGGGGGAGCAGTACTTC; CDR3 protein: CATLDRVRGEQYF
V gene: TRBV7-2; D gene: .; clone size: .; CDR3 length: 15; J gene: TRBJ2-5; CDR3 DNA: TGTGCCAGCAGCTTACCGCTAGGGGGAGGGGAGACCCAGTACTTC; CDR3 protein: CASSLPLGGGETQYF
V gene: TRBV19; D gene: .; clone size: .; CDR3 length: 13; J gene: TRBJ1-2; CDR3 DNA: TGTGCCAGTAGGACACGAGCTAACTATGGCTACACCTTC; CDR3 protein: CASRTRANYGYTF
V gene: TRBV5-4; D gene: .; clone size: .; CDR3 length: 13; J gene: TRBJ1-1; CDR3 DNA: TGTGCCAGCAGTCTTGAGGGTGGCACTGAAGCTTTCTTT; CDR3 protein: CASSLEGGTEAFF
V gene: TRBV27; D gene: .; clone size: few; CDR3 length: 13; J gene: TRBJ2-7; CDR3 DNA: TGTGCCAGCAGTTTCCGGGGCTCCTACGAGCAGTACTTC; CDR3 protein: CASSFRGSYEQYF
V gene: TRBV30; D gene: TRBD1; clone size: .; CDR3 length: 14; J gene: TRBJ2-7; CDR3 DNA: TGTGCCTGGAGTCTACCGGGACAGGGATACGAGCAGTACTTC; CDR3 protein: CAWSLPGQGYEQYF
V gene: TRBV19; D gene: TRBD2; clone size: .; CDR3 length: 15; J gene: TRBJ2-2; CDR3 DNA: TGTGCCAGTAGTGCCCGGGAGGGGAACACCGGGGAGCTGTTTTTT; CDR3 protein: CASSAREGNTGELFF
V gene: TRBV6-5; D gene: TRBD1; clone size: .; CDR3 length: 15; J gene: TRBJ2-7; CDR3 DNA: TGTGCCAGCAGCCCGGGACAGGGGGTCCCCTACGAGCAGTACTTC; CDR3 protein: CASSPGQGVPYEQYF
V gene: TRBV11-2; D gene: .; clone size: .; CDR3 length: 12; J gene: TRBJ2-7; CDR3 DNA: TGTGCCACCCGGGGGAACAGCTACGAGCAGTACTTC; CDR3 protein: CATRGNSYEQYF
V gene: TRBV6-6; D gene: .; clone size: .; CDR3 length: 14; J gene: TRBJ2-7; CDR3 DNA: TGTGCCAGCAGTTACTCTAGGCGGTCCTACGAGCAGTACTTC; CDR3 protein: CASSYSRRSYEQYF
V gene: TRBV27; D gene: .; clone size: .; CDR3 length: 13; J gene: TRBJ1-2; CDR3 DNA: TGTGCCAGCAGTTTGTGGGGGACCTATGGCTACACCTTC; CDR3 protein: CASSLWGTYGYTF
V gene: TRBV28; D gene: TRBD1; clone size: .; CDR3 length: 13; J gene: TRBJ2-7; CDR3 DNA: TGTGCCAGCATCCGGGACAGGGCTAGCGAGCAGTACTTC; CDR3 protein: CASIRDRASEQYF
V gene: TRBV2; D gene: TRBD2; clone size: .; CDR3 length: 15; J gene: TRBJ2-7; CDR3 DNA: TGTGCCAGCAGTATTCAAGCGGGAGGGTTCTACGAGCAGTACTTC; CDR3 protein: CASSIQAGGFYEQYF
V gene: TRBV29-1; D gene: .; clone size: .; CDR3 length: 14; J gene: TRBJ2-6; CDR3 DNA: TGCAGCGTGACGGGTCTCTCTGGGGCCAACGTCCTGACTTTC; CDR3 protein: CSVTGLSGANVLTF
V gene: TRBV27; D gene: .; clone size: once; CDR3 length: 12; J gene: TRBJ1-2; CDR3 DNA: TGTGCCAGCAGTTTGCGGGGTGCTGGCTACACCTTC; CDR3 protein: CASSLRGAGYTF
V gene: TRBV27; D gene: .; clone size: .; CDR3 length: 14; J gene: TRBJ1-3; CDR3 DNA: TGTGCCAGCGGATTTGGGGGGCAGGGAAACACCATATATTTT; CDR3 protein: CASGFGGQGNTIYF